This entry lists 24 T cell receptor beta chains sequenced from one sample in a study of blood T cell repertoires in COVID-19. TCRdb's copy holds only in-frame clones and misses some; the assay was immunoSEQ multiplex PCR. Here the sample spans about 60,000 clones, 65% to 85% being singletons. Sequencing input: peripheral blood. The receptors here all came from a woman aged 70 to 79 with acute or convalescent COVID-19.

This sequence joins TRBV2 and TRBJ1-2; 7 nucleotides match TRBD1. Losses at the gene ends were 4 bases for V and 4 bases for J; bases not matched to a gene: 3. Per germline, CDR1 SNHLY and CDR2 FYNNEI. The CDR3 covers 13 residues. This CDR3 is CASSGGQIYGYTF. CDR3 sequence (DNA): TGTGCCAGCAGTGGGGGACAGATCTATGGCTACACCTTC.

The chain's CDR3 is CASSAGASGNTEAFF. CDR3 nucleotides: TGTGCCAGCAGCGCCGGTGCCTCAGGGAACACTGAAGCTTTCTTT. The chain couples TRBV9 to TRBJ1-1; D remains ambiguous. Trimming pared 3 bases from V and 1 base from J, leaving 13 bases between. This CDR3 has 15 residues. The germline V gene has CDR1 SGDLS and CDR2 YYNGEE.

The gene calls are TRBV7-3 and TRBJ1-1; D uncertain. V was cut by 4 bases and J by 2 bases, with 8 bases left in between. This CDR3 has 13 residues. The germline V gene encodes CDR1 SGHTA and CDR2 FQGTGA. The CDR3 spells CASSSGENTEAFF. CDR3 coding DNA: TGTGCCAGCAGCTCTGGAGAAAACACTGAAGCTTTCTTT.

This rearrangement joins TRBV5-1 to TRBJ2-2, with TRBD1 identical over 11 bases. V lost 4 bases and J lost 8; bases outside the gene matches: 10. CDR1 is SGHRS and CDR2 is YFSETQ in the germline V gene. The CDR3 spans 16 residues. The CDR3 loop is CASSLGQGAPQGELFF. CDR3 sequence (DNA): TGCGCCAGCAGCCTCGGACAGGGGGCGCCCCAAGGGGAGCTGTTTTTT.

V is TRBV21-1 and J is TRBJ1-1; the DNA was not compared with TRBD1, the D call given in the table. TRBV21-1 is recorded as a pseudogene. The CDR3 runs 13 residues. The CDR3 reads CASSDRVNTEAFF. The CDR3 DNA reads TGTGCCAGCAGCGACAGGGTGAACACTGAAGCTTTCTTT.

The rearrangement links TRBV6-2 or TRBV6-3 to TRBJ2-5, with 9 bases fitting TRBD1. CDR1 is MNHEY and CDR2 is SVGEGT in the germline V gene. V gave up 2 bases and J gave up 2 bases; unmatched junction bases: 0. The CDR3 runs to 14 residues. This CDR3 reads CASSYDRGQETQYF. The CDR3 nucleotides are TGTGCCAGCAGTTACGACAGGGGGCAAGAGACCCAGTACTTC.

The chain carries TRBV10-3 and TRBJ2-3; 9 positions agree with TRBD1. Germline CDR1 and CDR2: ENHRY and SYGVKD. J lost 2 bases, V lost 7 bases, and 7 bases had no gene match. The CDR3 is 15 residues long. The CDR3 DNA follows: TGTGCCATCAACCTAGGGACAGGGAACACAGATACGCAGTATTTT. Translation gives CAINLGTGNTDTQYF.

The chain joins TRBV28 to TRBJ1-6; D is uncertain. Germline CDR1 MDHEN, CDR2 SYDVKM. The CDR3 runs to 11 residues. V lost 3 bases and J 15 bases, leaving 9 bases between the germline ends. The CDR3 is CASSLGEHLHF. CDR3 DNA: TGTGCCAGCAGTTTGGGAGAGCACCTCCACTTT. The full variable domain, with the rest looked up from reference TRBV28 and TRBJ1-6, is DVKVTQSSRYLVKRTGEKVFLECVQDMDHENMFWYRQDPGLGLRLIYFSYDVKMKEKGDIPEGYSVSREKKERFSLILESASTNQTSMYLCASSLGEHLHFGNGTRLTVT.

This clone was observed once. This chain connects TRBV9 to TRBJ1-4; TRBD1 agrees at 9 bases. Trimming cost V 4 bases and J 5 bases; bases outside gene matches: 9. Germline CDR1 reads SGDLS; CDR2 reads YYNGEE. The CDR3 covers 16 residues. As DNA, the CDR3 is TGTGCCAGCAGCTTGGGAGGAGACAGGGGGAATGAAAAACTGTTTTTT. Translated, it gives CASSLGGDRGNEKLFF.

The rearrangement links TRBV4-1 to TRBJ2-6; D is possibly TRBD1 (6 bases). CDR3 length equals 15 residues. Germline CDR1 and CDR2: MGHRA and YSYEKL. V was shortened by 1 base and J by 5 bases, with 9 bases between the two germline ends. In nucleotides, the CDR3 is TGCGCCAGCAGCCAAGTAGGGGACAGGGCCAACGTCCTGACTTTC. Protein sequence: CASSQVGDRANVLTF.

This clone appeared a few times. The rearrangement links TRBV5-1 to TRBJ2-2, with TRBD1 matching over 11 bases. This CDR3 has 17 residues. Per the germline V gene, CDR1 is SGHRS and CDR2 is YFSETQ. J gave up 1 base and V 5 bases, and 7 bases lay outside the gene matches. Written as DNA, the CDR3 is TGCGCCAGCAGGCCCGGGACAGGGGGTAGGAACACCGGGGAGCTGTTTTTT. It is translated as CASRPGTGGRNTGELFF.

This clone was found once. The chain uses TRBV2 and TRBJ1-1; D remains ambiguous. Trimming cost V 3 bases and J 1 base, with 9 bases left between them. The length of the CDR3 is 14 residues. CDR1 and CDR2 from the germline V gene are SNHLY and FYNNEI. This CDR3 is CASSDEAGNTEAFF. The CDR3 DNA follows: TGTGCCAGCAGTGACGAAGCGGGGAACACTGAAGCTTTCTTT.

This chain uses TRBV2 with TRBJ1-1; 7 bases are a match to TRBD1. The V gene end was trimmed by 5 bases and the J gene end by 4 bases; junction bases not matched to a gene: 7. From germline, CDR1 is SNHLY and CDR2 FYNNEI. This CDR3 spans 14 amino acids. The CDR3 DNA sequence: TGTGCCAGCAGTCGCCGGGACAGCCTCACTGAAGCTTTCTTT. Its protein is CASSRRDSLTEAFF.

The genes are TRBV12-5 and TRBJ2-5, with 10 bases fitting TRBD2. Losses at the gene ends were 1 base for V and 1 base for J; bases not matched to a gene: 3. Germline V gene sequence: CDR1 LGHNT, CDR2 FRNRAP. This CDR3 spans 16 amino acids. The CDR3 loop is CASGLGRLAGQETQYF. In DNA form, the CDR3 reads TGTGCTAGTGGTTTGGGACGACTAGCGGGCCAAGAGACCCAGTACTTC.

The chain couples TRBV2 to TRBJ1-2; 10 positions agree with TRBD1. Germline V lookup: CDR1 SNHLY, CDR2 FYNNEI. Unmatched junction bases numbered 3, after V lost 6 bases and J lost 5 bases. The CDR3 spans 13 residues. In nucleotides, the CDR3 is TGTGCCAGCAGCCCGGGACAGGGGTATGGCTACACCTTC. Protein: CASSPGQGYGYTF.

The chain couples TRBV5-4 to TRBJ2-7; possible D gene TRBD2, 7 bases. CDR1 SGHNT and CDR2 YYREEE come from the germline V gene (reference sequence). Trimming took 4 bases from V and 7 from J, leaving 18 bases between them. This CDR3 comprises 14 residues. The CDR3 nucleotides are TGTGCCAGCAGCCGCGAGGGGGGGACGGGGGAGCAGTACTTC. Its protein product is CASSREGGTGEQYF.

The chain uses TRBV4-2 and TRBJ2-7; TRBD1 agrees at 9 bases. The CDR3 length is 13 residues. Germline CDR1 is LGHNA and CDR2 is YNFKEQ. Trimming at V came to 4 bases and at J to 4 bases, leaving 2 bases not matched to a gene. Here the CDR3 DNA reads TGTGCCAGCAGCCGAGGACAGGGGTACGAGCAGTACTTC. It codes for CASSRGQGYEQYF.

The V call is TRBV2, the J call TRBJ2-2, with 11 bases aligning to TRBD1. The V gene end was trimmed by 7 bases and the J gene end by 4 bases; junction bases not matched to a gene: 5. The CDR3 is 15 amino acids. Germline V gene lookup returns CDR1 SNHLY and CDR2 FYNNEI. The CDR3 protein is CASTAGTGGTGELFF. CDR3 sequence (DNA): TGTGCCAGCACCGCCGGGACAGGGGGCACCGGGGAGCTGTTTTTT.

As for this clone: This may be a read error, as it is one base from a much larger clone. This chain links TRBV2 with TRBJ1-1, with 7 bases matching TRBD1. Losses at the gene ends were 4 bases for V and 0 bases for J; bases not matched to a gene: 2. Germline V gene lookup returns CDR1 SNHLY and CDR2 FYNNEI. The CDR3 runs 14 residues. Written as DNA, the CDR3 is TGTGCCAGCAGTGTACAGGGGATGAACACTGAAGCTTTCTTT. Protein product: CASSVQGMNTEAFF.

This chain links TRBV5-1 with TRBJ2-2, with 7 positions matching TRBD2. From germline, CDR1 is SGHRS and CDR2 YFSETQ. Losses at the gene ends were 0 bases for V and 2 bases for J; bases not matched to a gene: 4. The CDR3 length is 16 residues. This chain's CDR3 is CASSLAGGINTGELFF. CDR3 in DNA: TGCGCCAGCAGCTTGGCGGGGGGAATAAACACCGGGGAGCTGTTTTTT. Full variable domain (remainder filled in from reference TRBV5-1 and TRBJ2-2): KAGVTQTPRYLIKTRGQQVTLSCSPISGHRSVSWYQQTPGQGLQFLFEYFSETQRNKGNFPGRFSGRQFSNSRSEMNVSTLELGDSALYLCASSLAGGINTGELFFGEGSRLTVL.

The V call is TRBV7-2, the J call TRBJ2-3, with a weak D call TRBD2 (7 bases). The CDR3 is 17 amino acids. Germline loops: CDR1 SGHTA, CDR2 FQGNSA. The germline V and J ends were trimmed by 6 bases and 4 bases, with 23 bases remaining between them. This CDR3 reads CASSLLNGGPGADTQYF. The CDR3 nucleotides are TGTGCCAGCAGTCTCCTTAACGGGGGGCCGGGGGCAGATACGCAGTATTTT.

The genes are TRBV19 and TRBJ2-7; 7 bases match TRBD2. This CDR3 has 14 residues. Germline CDR1 is LNHDA and CDR2 is SQIVND (reference sequence). V was pared by 6 bases and J by 0 bases, with 5 bases of the junction left unmatched. CDR3 sequence (DNA): TGTGCCAGTAGCCGGGACTACCTCTCCTACGAGCAGTACTTC. Residues: CASSRDYLSYEQYF.

This chain joins TRBV15 and TRBJ2-1; 9 bases match TRBD2. With 7 bases clipped from V and 8 bases from J, the junction kept 3 bases outside the gene matches. CDR1 and CDR2 (germline): LNHNV, YYDKDF (reference sequence). The CDR3 length is 12 residues. In DNA, the CDR3 is TGTGCCACCAAGACTAGCGGCGATGAGCAGTTCTTC. Translation gives CATKTSGDEQFF.

The V call is TRBV11-2, the J call TRBJ2-1, with a tentative D call TRBD2 (6 bases). Trimming pared 5 bases from V and 12 bases from J, leaving 17 bases between. The CDR3 loop spans 13 amino acids. CDR1 is SGHAT, CDR2 FQNNGV, per germline. DNA of the CDR3: TGTGCCAGCAGCCCGGCGGGGCCCCAAGGGCAGTTCTTC. Translation gives CASSPAGPQGQFF.